A single sample gave rise to the 2 T cell receptor beta chains below, sequenced in a study of technical replicates of blood from a handful of donors. Profiling relied on immunoSEQ multiplex PCR, and the TCRdb table lists in-frame clones only, not all of them. The sample has 74,000 or so clones, 93% seen once. Sequences were obtained from T cells isolated from PBMCs. These receptors came from a human donor in good health.

The chain couples TRBV11-3 to TRBJ2-7, with D perhaps TRBD1 (6 bases). Germline values: CDR1 SGHNT, CDR2 YENEEA. The CDR3 extends over 14 amino acids. Trimming shortened V by 4 bases and J by 3 bases, and 13 bases separated the two germline ends. This CDR3 reads CASSSSIRGYEQYF. Here the CDR3 DNA reads TGTGCCAGCAGCTCCTCGATCAGGGGCTACGAGCAGTACTTC.

This chain links TRBV9 with TRBJ1-1; D may be TRBD1 (5 bases). This CDR3 has 16 amino acids. Germline loops: CDR1 SGDLS, CDR2 YYNGEE. Between the trimmed V and J ends, which lost 0 bases and 7 bases, there was a span of 19 bases. For the CDR3, the DNA is TGTGCCAGCAGCGTAGAGGAGGGTGGGGCGTTGGGTGAAGCTTTCTTT. Its protein is CASSVEEGGALGEAFF.